This T cell receptor (beta chain) emerged from a study of cytomegalovirus exposure and HLA in healthy donors. Findings of the study overall: An analysis that was carried out later associated fewer than 20,000 TCR beta sequences with HLA alleles at 0.05 false discovery rate.

Vbeta (60) and Jbeta (13) primers were used in the PCR. Measured with immunoSEQ multiplex PCR; TCRdb has only the in-frame clones, and not every one. The sample lists about 130,000 clones; approximately 78% were seen once. Despite likely unrecorded immune exposures, the donors were nominally healthy at the time of sampling. Concerning this clone: Antigen specificity is unknown.

Trimming left V 4 bases short and J 2 bases short, with 8 bases between. Looked up from germline, CDR1 is KGHSH and CDR2 is LQKENI. This CDR3 region has 13 residues. The source material was PBMCs. V is TRBV18 and J is TRBJ1-2; D is unclear. This clonotype originated in a man in his forties or fifties in good health and CMV-seronegative. CDR3 DNA: TGTGCCAGCTCACTTACAGAGAACTATGGCTACACCTTC. It codes for CASSLTENYGYTF. Complete variable domain (other parts from reference TRBV18 and TRBJ1-2): NAGVMQNPRHLVRRRGQEARLRCSPMKGHSHVYWYRQLPEEGLKFMVYLQKENIIDESGMPKERFSAEFPKEGPSILRIQQVVRGDSAAYFCASSLTENYGYTFGSGTRLTVV.